The 13 T cell receptor beta chains listed next were all sequenced from one sample in a study of cytomegalovirus exposure and HLA in healthy donors. Primers included in the PCR were 60 Vbeta and 13 Jbeta primers. Assay: immunoSEQ multiplex PCR; the TCRdb copy retains only in-frame clones and omits some. Of about 86,000 clones listed, roughly 83% were seen once; the top ten hold around 15%. Material for sequencing was PBMCs. Every receptor here comes from a woman aged 40-49 years in good health and CMV-seropositive.

This clone showed up just once. V and J are TRBV5-6 and TRBJ1-2; a weak D match, TRBD1 (6 bases). Trimming stripped 3 bases from V and 2 bases from J, with 11 bases between. The CDR3 covers 14 residues. Germline CDR1 is SGHDT and CDR2 is YYEEEE. For the CDR3, the DNA is TGTGCCAGCAGCTCGACAGGTATCAACTATGGCTACACCTTC. Translation: CASSSTGINYGYTF.

CDR3 in amino acids: CASSLRTGDGYTF. As DNA, the CDR3 is TGCGCCAGCAGCTTGAGGACAGGGGACGGCTACACCTTC. The chain carries TRBV5-1 and TRBJ1-2, with 9 nucleotides matching TRBD1. The length of the CDR3 is 13 residues. CDR1 SGHRS and CDR2 YFSETQ come from the germline V gene. J was trimmed by 8 bases and V by 1 base; bases with no gene match: 3.

This chain uses TRBV6-5 with TRBJ1-4; D uncertain. The germline gives CDR1 MNHEY, CDR2 SVGAGI. This CDR3 has 16 amino acids. V was pared by 2 bases and J by 0 bases, with 10 bases between. CDR3 nucleotide sequence: TGTGCCAGCAGTTACGGTCAGCTAGCAACTAATGAAAAACTGTTTTTT. Translating gives CASSYGQLATNEKLFF.

V gene TRBV7-3 combines with J gene TRBJ1-1, with TRBD1 matching 7 bases. The CDR3 is 15 amino acids. The germline gives CDR1 SGHTA, CDR2 FQGTGA. Unmatched junction bases numbered 9, after V lost 3 bases and J lost 5 bases. CDR3 DNA sequence: TGTGCCAGCAGCTTGGGGCCCTACAGGGGTACTGAAGCTTTCTTT. Its protein product is CASSLGPYRGTEAFF.

V usage is TRBV18 and J usage is TRBJ1-1; D is undetermined. There are 13 residues in the CDR3. Trimming took 10 bases from V and 5 from J, leaving 17 bases between them. Per the germline V gene, CDR1 is KGHSH and CDR2 is LQKENI. As DNA, the CDR3 is TGTGCCACCTCCATAACGGGTGGGACTGAAGCTTTCTTT. Translated: CATSITGGTEAFF.

The rearrangement joins TRBV13 to TRBJ1-2, with D unresolved. The V and J ends lost 2 bases and 8 bases respectively, with 12 bases between them. CDR1 and CDR2 (germline): PRHDT, FYEKMQ (reference sequence). The CDR3 extends over 13 amino acids. The CDR3 DNA is TGTGCCAGCAGCTTATCCAGGTATGGAGGCTACACCTTC. It encodes CASSLSRYGGYTF.

The rearrangement uses TRBV5-4 and TRBJ1-1; TRBD1 matches at 7 bases. With 4 bases clipped from V and 0 bases from J, the junction kept 3 bases outside the gene matches. The CDR3 loop spans 14 amino acids. Germline values: CDR1 SGHNT, CDR2 YYREEE (reference sequence). The CDR3 DNA reads TGTGCCAGCAGCAAGGGGACAGTGAACACTGAAGCTTTCTTT. Residues: CASSKGTVNTEAFF.

V gene TRBV5-1 combines with J gene TRBJ2-1; D may be TRBD2 (6 bases). The V and J ends lost 3 bases and 6 bases respectively, with 13 bases between them. The length of the CDR3 is 14 residues. CDR1 and CDR2 (germline): SGHRS, YFSETQ. The CDR3 DNA sequence: TGCGCCAGCAGCTCCGGACTAACCCCCAATGAGCAGTTCTTC. Amino acid sequence: CASSSGLTPNEQFF.

This rearrangement joins TRBV6-5 to TRBJ2-7; tentatively, D is TRBD2 (5 bases). V lost 0 bases, J lost 7 bases, and 10 bases lay in between. The CDR3 runs to 13 residues. Germline V lookup: CDR1 MNHEY, CDR2 SVGAGI. CDR3 residues: CASSYSREQEQYF. The CDR3 coding sequence is TGTGCCAGCAGTTACTCGAGGGAGCAGGAGCAGTACTTC.

This sequence joins TRBV7-6 and TRBJ2-1, with TRBD1 as a possible D gene (5 bases). The V gene lost 0 bases and the J gene lost 8 bases, with 8 bases spanning the gap. The germline V gene encodes CDR1 SGHVS and CDR2 FNYEAQ. The CDR3 is 13 amino acids. The DNA of the CDR3 is TGTGCCAGCAGCTTAGCGGGGCCCTATGAGCAGTTCTTC. It codes for CASSLAGPYEQFF.

The rearrangement links TRBV27 to TRBJ2-1, with 10 nucleotides matching TRBD2. Germline assignment: CDR1 MNHEY and CDR2 SMNVEV (reference sequence). V lost 2 bases and J lost 9; bases outside the gene matches: 4. This CDR3 contains 14 residues. The DNA of the CDR3 is TGTGCCAGCAGTTTACTAGCGGGAGCGGGTGAGCAGTTCTTC. Protein: CASSLLAGAGEQFF.

The V call is TRBV19, the J call TRBJ1-2; D possibly corresponds to TRBD1 (6 bases). CDR3 size: 13 residues. Trimming took 3 bases from V and 8 from J, leaving 13 bases between them. The germline gives CDR1 LNHDA, CDR2 SQIVND (reference sequence). CDR3 sequence (DNA): TGTGCCAGTAGTATCCCACGGACAGACGGCTACACCTTC. Its protein product is CASSIPRTDGYTF. Full variable domain (remainder filled in from reference TRBV19 and TRBJ1-2): DGGITQSPKYLFRKEGQNVTLSCEQNLNHDAMYWYRQDPGQGLRLIYYSQIVNDFQKGDIAEGYSVSREKKESFPLTVTSAQKNPTAFYLCASSIPRTDGYTFGSGTRLTVV.

The chain recombines TRBV9 with TRBJ2-1, with TRBD1 matching 8 bases. The V gene end was trimmed by 3 bases and the J gene end by 0 bases; junction bases not matched to a gene: 8. CDR1 and CDR2 from the germline V gene are SGDLS and YYNGEE. The CDR3 has 17 residues. CDR3 bases: TGTGCCAGCAGCGGGACAGGGAGCCCTTCCTCCTACAATGAGCAGTTCTTC. Translation: CASSGTGSPSSYNEQFF.